This TCR beta chain was captured in a study of T-cell memory formation after mild COVID-19. Overall study context: TCR clusters were mostly confined to one donor each.

Study-wide results and limits: Clones contracting across day 15 to 85 had a balanced CD4/CD8 profile; later expanding clones leaned CD4+. Several responding clones turned up in pre-infection memory, indicating that cross-reactive memory may have taken part.

MiXCR, run by TCRdb on the 5' RACE reads, gives a single entry per CDR3 protein. The sample lists about 560,000 distinct CDR3 sequences, roughly 22% occurring once. With respect to this clonotype: The antigen remains undetermined.

Trimming shortened V by 6 bases and J by 1 base, and 9 bases separated the two germline ends. This CDR3 has 13 residues. Looked up from germline, CDR1 is SGHNT and CDR2 is YENEEA. The sample was PBMCs or a T cell subset sorted from them (not recorded which). V usage is TRBV11-3 and J usage is TRBJ2-5; D not certain. The source is an adult woman who had mild COVID-19 (a few samples of this study predate the infection). Cell type and time point are not known. The CDR3 DNA is TGTGCCAGCAGTCGACACTTCCAAGAGACCCAGTACTTC. Its protein product is CASSRHFQETQYF. The complete variable domain, with remaining parts taken from reference TRBV11-3 and TRBJ2-5, reads EAGVVQSPRYKIIEKKQPVAFWCNPISGHNTLYWYLQNLGQGPELLIRYENEEAVDDSQLPKDRFSAERLKGVDSTLKIQPAELGDSAVYLCASSRHFQETQYFGPGTRLLVL.